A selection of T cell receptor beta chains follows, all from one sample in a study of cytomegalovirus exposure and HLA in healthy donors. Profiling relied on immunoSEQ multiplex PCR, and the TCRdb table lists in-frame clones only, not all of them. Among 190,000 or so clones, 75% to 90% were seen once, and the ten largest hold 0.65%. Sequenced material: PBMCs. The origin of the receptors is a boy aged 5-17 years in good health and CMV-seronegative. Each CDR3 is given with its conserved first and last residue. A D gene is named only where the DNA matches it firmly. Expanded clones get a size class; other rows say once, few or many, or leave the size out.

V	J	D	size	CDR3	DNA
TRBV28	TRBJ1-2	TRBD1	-	CASGAGGGYGYTF	TGTGCCAGTGGGGCAGGGGGTGGCTATGGCTACACCTTC
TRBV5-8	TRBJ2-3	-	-	CASSFDTADTQYF	TGTGCCAGCAGCTTCGACACCGCAGATACGCAGTATTTT
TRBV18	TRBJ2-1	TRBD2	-	CASSPGTSGASSYNEQFF	TGTGCCAGCTCACCAGGGACTAGCGGGGCTAGCTCCTACAATGAGCAGTTCTTC
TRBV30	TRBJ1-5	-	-	CAWGALGNQPQHF	TGTGCCTGGGGGGCTTTAGGCAATCAGCCCCAGCATTTT
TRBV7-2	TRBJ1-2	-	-	CASSRTGPSEYYGYTF	TGTGCCAGCAGTCGTACAGGGCCCTCGGAGTACTATGGCTACACCTTC
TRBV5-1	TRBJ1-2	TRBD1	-	CASSLLTGGAYGYTF	TGCGCCAGCAGCTTGTTGACAGGGGGCGCCTATGGCTACACCTTC
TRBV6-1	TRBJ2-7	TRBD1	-	CASSEGTGNEQYF	TGTGCCAGCAGTGAAGGGACAGGAAACGAGCAGTACTTC
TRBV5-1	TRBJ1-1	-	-	CASSLVGGDTEAFF	TGCGCCAGCAGCTTGGTAGGGGGGGACACTGAAGCTTTCTTT
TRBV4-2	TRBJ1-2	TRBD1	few	CASSPQQGDSNYGYTF	TGTGCCAGCAGCCCACAGCAGGGGGACTCGAACTATGGCTACACCTTC
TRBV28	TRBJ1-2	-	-	CASSPPRTELYGYTF	TGTGCCAGCAGTCCCCCCCGGACAGAGCTTTATGGCTACACCTTC
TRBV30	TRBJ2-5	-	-	CAWRTQETQYF	TGTGCCTGGAGAACACAGGAGACCCAGTACTTC
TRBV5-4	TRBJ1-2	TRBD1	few	CASSRTGYGYTF	TGTGCCAGCAGCCGGACAGGGTATGGCTACACCTTC
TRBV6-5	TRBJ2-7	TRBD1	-	CASSQSGTGAYEQYF	TGTGCCAGCAGTCAATCCGGGACAGGGGCCTACGAGCAGTACTTC
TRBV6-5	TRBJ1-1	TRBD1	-	CASSSNPGGASTEAFF	TGTGCCAGCAGTTCGAACCCAGGGGGCGCGAGCACTGAAGCTTTCTTT
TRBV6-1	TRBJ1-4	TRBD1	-	CASSESGGRGEKLFF	TGTGCCAGCAGTGAATCAGGGGGCAGGGGTGAAAAACTGTTTTTT
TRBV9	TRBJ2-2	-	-	CASSVTLGVGGELFF	TGTGCCAGCAGCGTAACCCTCGGAGTAGGCGGGGAGCTGTTTTTT
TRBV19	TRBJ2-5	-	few	CASGGSGQETQYF	TGTGCCAGCGGAGGTAGCGGCCAAGAGACCCAGTACTTC
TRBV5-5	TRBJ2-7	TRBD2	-	CASSSLAGAYEQYF	TGTGCCAGCAGCTCTCTAGCGGGGGCCTACGAGCAGTACTTC
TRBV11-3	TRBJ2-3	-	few	CASSFLDTQYF	TGTGCCAGCAGCTTCTTGGATACGCAGTATTTT
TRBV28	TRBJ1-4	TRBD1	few	CASRQTGGNEKLFF	TGTGCCAGCAGGCAGACAGGGGGTAATGAAAAACTGTTTTTT
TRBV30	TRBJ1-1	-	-	CAWSVGHWSEAFF	TGTGCCTGGAGTGTAGGTCATTGGAGTGAAGCTTTCTTT
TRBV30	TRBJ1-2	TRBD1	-	CAWGQGLNYSYTF	TGTGCCTGGGGACAGGGACTTAACTATAGCTACACCTTC
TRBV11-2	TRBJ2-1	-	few	CASSLDTLGEQFF	TGTGCCAGCAGCCTAGACACCCTCGGTGAGCAGTTCTTC
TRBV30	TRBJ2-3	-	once	CAWMDYSDTQYF	TGTGCCTGGATGGACTATTCGGATACGCAGTATTTT
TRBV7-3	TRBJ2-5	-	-	CASSLGPGNQETQYF	TGTGCCAGCAGCTTAGGGCCAGGGAACCAAGAGACCCAGTACTTC